This TCR beta chain was observed in a study of tissue T cells after allogeneic stem cell transplantation. Trimming pared 2 bases from V and 3 bases from J, leaving 10 bases between. Germline V gives CDR1 FNHDT, CDR2 SITEND (reference sequence). CDR3 size: 14 residues. Time point in this sample: mouse harvest day 7 after allogeneic transplant. Tail vein injection delivered 10^7 T-cell-depleted bone marrow cells and 10^6 splenic CD5+ T cells. This mouse GVHD model was MHC-mismatched B6 to BALB/c, profiled day 7 or 14. About this clone: Its antigen remains unknown. The gene symbols are mouse symbols. The read finishes 1 residue shy of the CDR3 end, and the germline J gene is used to complete it.

TCRdb's table, derived via immunoSEQ multiplex PCR, lists solely in-frame clones and lacks some. The repertoire has thousands of clones, roughly half of them found once; the top ten carry 7.1%. General study findings and limits: Blood and spleen captured only part of the tissue TCR repertoire. Motif-based clustering found tissue-specific repertoire signatures shared across patients, though few clones were shared. Anatomically similar tissues had similar TCR repertoires within each patient.

The origin of this receptor is a female BALB/c mouse given C57BL/6 T cells with graft-versus-host disease after an allogeneic hematopoietic cell transplant. The rearrangement links TRBV19 to TRBJ2-3; D is perhaps TRBD2 (6 bases). The sequenced sample consisted of gut tissue. CDR3 in amino acids: CASSMGGAAETLYF. The part of the CDR3 DNA that was read is TGTGCCAGCAGTATGGGGGGAGCGGCAGAAACGCTGTAT.